Listed below are T cell receptor beta chains from one sample, sequenced in a study. TCRdb ran MiXCR on the RT-PCR reads and lists one entry per CDR3 protein. Of approximately 720,000 distinct CDR3 sequences in the sample, over 12% were seen once. Sequenced sample: memory CD4+ T cells from blood. Source of these receptors: a female donor in good health, serving as a healthy control. Each CDR3 is given with its conserved first and last residue.

J gene: TRBJ2-7
V gene: TRBV6-2/TRBV6-3
CDR3 protein: CASVLSTQENEQYF

J gene: TRBJ1-2
V gene: TRBV18
CDR3 protein: CASSLLDTPDGYTF

J gene: TRBJ2-2
V gene: TRBV11-2
CDR3 protein: CASSPARRTDNTGELFF

J gene: TRBJ1-2
V gene: TRBV5-5
CDR3 protein: CASSPDRGFVYGYTF

J gene: TRBJ1-1
V gene: TRBV20-1
CDR3 protein: CSAGRPGGNTEAFF

J gene: TRBJ2-7
V gene: TRBV5-1
CDR3 protein: CASSLTPGAYEQYF

J gene: TRBJ2-3
V gene: TRBV7-2
CDR3 protein: CASSPRAGVDTQYF

J gene: TRBJ2-2
V gene: TRBV27
CDR3 protein: CASSLSDRGFPGELFF

J gene: TRBJ2-7
V gene: TRBV7-2
CDR3 protein: CASSPLGALSSYEQYF

J gene: TRBJ1-1
V gene: TRBV27
CDR3 protein: CASSFDRTGNTEAFF

J gene: TRBJ2-7
V gene: TRBV6-2/TRBV6-3
CDR3 protein: CASGDSSYEQYF